Listed below are T cell receptor beta chains from one sample, sequenced in a study of blood T cell repertoires in COVID-19. The repertoire was sequenced with immunoSEQ multiplex PCR; TCRdb's copy has only in-frame clones and lacks some. Of 80,000 to 100,000 clones detected, about 86% appear once; the ten largest clones hold about 20%. Sequenced material: peripheral blood. The receptors were gathered from a woman of 80 years or more in a cohort sampled during active or convalescent COVID-19. Each CDR3 is given without its conserved first and last residue. Fields, in order: J gene, D gene, clone size, V gene, CDR3 protein. A D gene is named only where the DNA matches it firmly. Not every row has a clone size; where given, it reads once, few, many or a size class.

>TRBJ1-6|TRBD1|few|TRBV5-4
ASSSSSLTGGNSPLH
>TRBJ1-2|NA|NA|TRBV7-9
ASSPLPGDGYT
>TRBJ2-3|NA|NA|TRBV24-1
ATSVAGAYTDTQY
>TRBJ2-2|NA|NA|TRBV19
ASSITTRPTNTGELF
>TRBJ2-3|TRBD1|NA|TRBV5-1
ASSLGTAADTQY
>TRBJ1-3|TRBD1|NA|TRBV25-1
ASRETGTGRSGNTIY
>TRBJ2-1|TRBD1|NA|TRBV7-9
ASSFTGTGGNEQF
>TRBJ2-3|NA|NA|TRBV18
ASSPDRRGDTQY
>TRBJ2-2|TRBD1|NA|TRBV3-1/TRBV3-2
ASSPQGAVAGELF
>TRBJ2-5|TRBD2|NA|TRBV11-3
ASSLGLAGVGETQY
>TRBJ1-3|NA|NA|TRBV5-8
ASSLGGSGNTIY
>TRBJ1-2|NA|NA|TRBV7-8
ASSPPQAVGYT
>TRBJ1-2|NA|NA|TRBV11-2
ASSHLNPVGYT
>TRBJ2-1|TRBD2|NA|TRBV11-2
ASSPGLAAYNEQF
>TRBJ1-5|TRBD1|NA|TRBV6-6
ASSRGAPGQGNQPQH
>TRBJ2-1|NA|few|TRBV7-9
ASSPNRDFYEQF
>TRBJ1-5|NA|NA|TRBV18
ASSPVAGNQPQH
>TRBJ1-2|TRBD1|NA|TRBV6-1
ASRETGTGLRTNYGYT
>TRBJ2-1|NA|NA|TRBV3-1/TRBV3-2
ASTQTGSAEQF
>TRBJ2-2|NA|NA|TRBV5-1
ASSLTPVFRTANTGELF
>TRBJ1-3|NA|NA|TRBV18
ASSPVNLSGNTIY
>TRBJ2-7|NA|NA|TRBV28
ASTAGGASYEQY
>TRBJ2-6|TRBD2|NA|TRBV29-1
SVGGSSGANVLT
>TRBJ1-4|NA|once|TRBV5-1
ASSHAATNEKLF
>TRBJ1-1|NA|NA|TRBV27
ASSLRRGNTEAF
>TRBJ1-2|TRBD1|NA|TRBV29-1
SVGDSRGYT
>TRBJ2-3|NA|NA|TRBV21-1
ASPNYSGRAWTDTQY
>TRBJ1-5|TRBD1|NA|TRBV4-2
ASSQDDGTGSNQPQH
>TRBJ2-7|NA|NA|TRBV9
ASSVGSSATYEQY
>TRBJ2-1|TRBD2|NA|TRBV27
ASSLKGGGLAGGNEQF
>TRBJ1-5|TRBD1|NA|TRBV28
ASSRRDRGNQPQH
>TRBJ2-1|TRBD2|many|TRBV7-9
ASSAIAGRIYNEQF
>TRBJ1-2|TRBD1|NA|TRBV29-1
SAEGGEDYGYT
>TRBJ2-1|TRBD2|NA|TRBV5-1
ASSVTSGVRNEQF
>TRBJ1-1|TRBD1|NA|TRBV5-4
ASSLDRGQGETEAF
>TRBJ1-2|NA|NA|TRBV18
ASSAAENYGYT
>TRBJ1-1|NA|NA|TRBV24-1
ATSDPRMGGTEAF
>TRBJ2-5|NA|NA|TRBV6-5
ASSYSPRYQETQY
>TRBJ1-1|NA|NA|TRBV24-1
ATRGQKNTEAF
>TRBJ1-2|NA|few|TRBV6-1
ASSEGEYYGYT
>TRBJ2-3|TRBD2|NA|TRBV24-1
ATSETSGASTDTQY
>TRBJ1-2|TRBD1|NA|TRBV7-2
ASSNRDRVSYGYT
>TRBJ2-2|TRBD2|NA|TRBV10-3
AIWGGNTGELF
>TRBJ1-4|TRBD1|few|TRBV10-3
AISEFAGGIEKLF
>TRBJ2-1|NA|NA|TRBV5-4
ASRDSWSPNNEQF
>TRBJ1-1|NA|once|TRBV12-3/TRBV12-4
ASSRLGAAF
>TRBJ2-6|NA|NA|TRBV28
ASSFRTGVTGANVLT
>TRBJ1-5|TRBD1|NA|TRBV6-5
ASSGTGTGQPQH
>TRBJ1-5|NA|NA|TRBV5-1
ASSLVAGDNQPQH
>TRBJ2-2|NA|NA|TRBV4-2
ASSRNLQQSTGELF
>TRBJ2-3|NA|few|TRBV3-1/TRBV3-2
ASSQGVQNTQY
>TRBJ1-2|TRBD1|NA|TRBV7-9
ASSLGQGNVYGYT
>TRBJ1-6|NA|NA|TRBV3-1/TRBV3-2
ASSDRDTHNSPLH
>TRBJ2-1|NA|NA|TRBV3-1/TRBV3-2
ASSQDTLGEQF
>TRBJ2-7|TRBD2|NA|TRBV5-1
ASSLGGLAGSYEQY
>TRBJ2-7|NA|NA|TRBV13
ASSVTPNRDDNGYEQY
>TRBJ2-1|TRBD2|NA|TRBV5-1
ASSLGLAENEQF
>TRBJ2-1|NA|NA|TRBV9
ASSVVGLSYNEQF